Relative to its sample, the clone carrying this T cell receptor beta chain is medium-sized (0.01 to 0.1%). The CDR3 has 13 amino acids. CDR1 DFQATT and CDR2 SNEGSKA come from the germline V gene (reference sequence). V lost 3 bases to trimming and J lost 3 bases; unmatched junction nucleotides: 2. No patient received treatment before thyroid surgery. This entry comes from a study of metastatic and nonmetastatic thyroid tumors. Via MiXCR, TCRdb re-called the PCR reads. Of about 27,000 clones listed, 15% were seen once; the top ten hold about a sixth. The TCR was taken from a male donor with papillary thyroid cancer or a benign thyroid nodule (not recorded which). Some clones in this sample may be carry-over from other donors' samples. V usage is TRBV20-1 and J usage is TRBJ2-7; 10 positions agree with TRBD1. Material: blood. The CDR3 bases are TGCAGTGCTAGGGGACAGGGGATCTACGAGCAGTACTTC. Amino acid sequence: CSARGQGIYEQYF.